Listed here are 11 T cell receptor beta chains from one sample, sequenced in a study of blood T cell repertoires in COVID-19. Sequenced by immunoSEQ multiplex PCR; TCRdb stores in-frame clones only, minus some. This table has about 140,000 clones, 80% to 85% appearing once. The sequencing sample was made of peripheral blood. The receptors originated from a human donor in a cohort sampled during active COVID-19.

The chain combines TRBV5-1 with TRBJ1-5; the D gene is possibly TRBD1 (6 bases). V was pared by 5 bases and J by 2 bases, with 14 bases between. There are 15 residues in the CDR3. Germline V gene sequence: CDR1 SGHRS, CDR2 YFSETQ. The CDR3: CASRVGAWGNQPQHF. The CDR3 DNA reads as TGCGCCAGCAGGGTGGGGGCATGGGGCAATCAGCCCCAGCATTTT.

This clone appeared a few times. A junction end diverges from the germline sequence, so it may reflect a read error. The J gene is TRBJ2-2, the V gene TRBV7-7; D is unclear. Germline V gene data show CDR1 as SSHAT and CDR2 as FNYEAQ (reference sequence). CDR3 length: 17 residues. This CDR3 reads CASSLGISSGNTGELFF. The CDR3 nucleotides are TGTGCTAGCAGCTTAGGTATCAGCTCGGGGAACACCGGGGAGCTGTTTTTT.

This chain connects TRBV15 to TRBJ1-2; D is undetermined. CDR3 length equals 14 residues. Trimming removed 0 bases from V and 7 bases from J, with 12 bases in between. Germline values: CDR1 LNHNV, CDR2 YYDKDF (reference sequence). The CDR3 sequence is CATSRDTGGSGYTF. The CDR3 nucleotides read TGTGCCACCAGCAGAGATACGGGAGGAAGTGGCTACACCTTC.

This chain joins TRBV7-9 and TRBJ1-2; 8 bases are a match to TRBD1. Germline CDR1 and CDR2: SEHNR and FQNEAQ (reference sequence). The CDR3 runs 14 residues. J gave up 3 bases and V 5 bases, and 5 bases lay outside the gene matches. In DNA form, the CDR3 reads TGTGCCAGCAGCCCAGCAGGGGGCTACTATGGCTACACCTTC. It encodes CASSPAGGYYGYTF.

The chain employs TRBV20-1 and TRBJ1-2; TRBD1 might be the D (5 bases). Trimming pared 3 bases from V and 6 bases from J, leaving 26 bases between. CDR3 length equals 17 residues. Germline V gene lookup returns CDR1 DFQATT and CDR2 SNEGSKA (reference sequence). The CDR3 region has the DNA TGCAGTGCTAGTGAATTTGGCAGGGCTAAAGGCAGGGATGGCTACACCTTC. Translated: CSASEFGRAKGRDGYTF.

The chain carries TRBV9 and TRBJ1-6, with D possibly TRBD1 on 6 matching bases. V lost 0 bases and J 11 bases, leaving 12 bases between the germline ends. This CDR3 contains 14 residues. Germline CDR1 and CDR2: SGDLS and YYNGEE. The CDR3 loop reads CASSVGGPVAPLHF. The CDR3, as DNA: TGTGCCAGCAGCGTAGGGGGGCCCGTAGCACCCCTCCACTTT.

This clone has more than one count but fewer than ten. The chain recombines TRBV2 with TRBJ2-1, with a tentative D call TRBD1 (6 bases). CDR1 is SNHLY and CDR2 is FYNNEI in the germline V gene. This CDR3 region has 13 residues. The V end was cut by 6 bases, the J end by 5 bases, with 11 bases between. CDR3 sequence: CASSQDRNNEQFF. The CDR3 region has the DNA TGTGCCAGCAGCCAGGACAGAAACAATGAGCAGTTCTTC.

This rearrangement joins TRBV9 to TRBJ1-1; D not resolved. Germline values: CDR1 SGDLS, CDR2 YYNGEE. The V end lost 4 bases, the J end lost 2 bases, and 12 bases lay between the germline ends. The CDR3 totals 14 residues. The CDR3 reads CASSSFHSNTEAFF. CDR3 in DNA: TGTGCCAGCAGCAGTTTCCACAGCAACACTGAAGCTTTCTTT.

Remarks on this clone: One end of the junction is discordant with germline, which a read error may explain. V and J are TRBV4-1 and TRBJ1-2, with D possibly being TRBD1 (6 bases). The CDR3 spans 15 residues. Germline CDR1 MGHRA, CDR2 YSYEKL. CDR3 protein: CASNQMGQVNYGYTF. CDR3 DNA sequence: TGCGCCAGCAACCAAATGGGACAAGTTAACTATGGCTACACCTTC.

The chain couples TRBV5-1 to TRBJ2-1; D is unresolved. The CDR3 sequence is 17 residues long. Germline CDR1 and CDR2: SGHRS and YFSETQ. V was shortened by 0 bases and J by 3 bases, with 16 bases between the two germline ends. CDR3 coding DNA: TGCGCCAGCAGCTTGGCCAAAGTGACGGGTTACTACAATGAGCAGTTCTTC. Residues: CASSLAKVTGYYNEQFF.

For the CDR3, the DNA is TGTGCCAGCAGCTTAGACAGGGGCTACGAGCAGTACTTC. Residues: CASSLDRGYEQYF. The chain recombines TRBV11-3 with TRBJ2-7; the D gene is possibly TRBD1 (6 bases). CDR1 is SGHNT, CDR2 YENEEA, per germline. V gave up 0 bases and J gave up 3 bases, with 6 bases separating them. The CDR3 runs 13 residues. Variable domain in full (rest from reference TRBV11-3 and TRBJ2-7): EAGVVQSPRYKIIEKKQPVAFWCNPISGHNTLYWYLQNLGQGPELLIRYENEEAVDDSQLPKDRFSAERLKGVDSTLKIQPAELGDSAVYLCASSLDRGYEQYFGPGTRLTVT.